This T cell receptor beta chain was documented in a study of sequential checkpoint blockade in melanoma (dated by TCRdb to between 2019 and 2020). With regard to the full study: Using 1:1 randomization, the trial assigned patients either to first-line nivolumab followed by ipilimumab (arm A) or to ipilimumab followed by nivolumab (arm B). Both trial sequences were followed by maintenance nivolumab. DNA from about 100 melanoma tumor samples collected before treatment underwent TCRbeta immunosequencing. Around 22 patients had matched tumor biopsies taken before treatment and at week 13, after single-agent nivolumab (arm A) or ipilimumab (arm B). Roughly 85% of the matched pre- and post-treatment tumor biopsy pairs came from the same lesion. Study-wide conclusions, independent of this receptor: Patients with increases in tumor T-cell fraction and clonality by week 13 were approximately 30 times more likely to achieve clinical benefit. In the nivolumab-first arm (arm A), pretreatment tumor TIL clonality was associated with response (P = .04). PD-L1 staining and CD8+ T-cell counts correlated with tumor T-cell fraction and clonality, whereas mutational load did not. Small sample sizes and reduced statistical power limited the within-arm analyses of tumor T-cell fraction. The model for predicting response that combines TCR metrics with mutation burden needs to be validated in larger, independent patient cohorts.

Its CDR3 holds 15 amino acids, cysteine through phenylalanine. Just CDR3 DNA is preserved here, 45 bases in frame from base 1. CDR1 and CDR2, looked up from the germline V gene (reference sequence), are GTSNPN and SVGIG. V loses 4 bases of germline sequence and J loses 2 bases, and the interval between the two ends is 16 bases. The immunoSEQ Assay was used to immunosequence TCRbeta CDR3 regions from genomic DNA. Genomic DNA was amplified by bias-controlled multiplex PCR before high-throughput sequencing. On the study's bioinformatics: To quantify the absolute abundance of each unique TCRbeta CDR3 region, the sequences were collapsed and filtered. Clonality, defined as 1 minus Pielou's evenness, was calculated using only productive rearrangements. Tumor T-cell fraction was computed by normalizing TCRbeta template counts to usable DNA, estimated from several housekeeping genes. Clones with significantly greater frequencies in on-treatment versus baseline samples were identified using a previously published method. TCRdb re-hosts the immuneACCESS table, in-frame sequences only. Its copies lack some clones; in the studies checked, an unresolved V gene accounts for under half of them, and the cause for the rest is not known. V, J and clone size derive from that table, while D and trimming were established from the DNA sequence. The sample data list roughly 4,700 clones, and approximately 35% of these were observed just once. Approximately 12% of the sample goes to the ten largest clones.

This clone was counted only a few times. What antigen it recognizes has not been identified. Per-nucleotide qualities are absent, and no much larger clonotype sits a single base away. This specimen's treatment or condition label, interpreted: randomized to nivolumab then ipilimumab (arm A) or the reverse (arm B). None of the patients in the trial had previously been given DNA-damaging chemotherapy. Samples came from patients with melanoma in CheckMate 064, a randomized, open-label phase II trial of sequential checkpoint blockade. Tumor TCR sequencing used genomic DNA from formalin-fixed paraffin-embedded (FFPE) tissue samples.

The rearrangement combines TRBV30 with TRBJ2-3; too little of a D gene remains to name it. The specimen comprised tumor tissue (inferred from file names), sampled from a patient given nivolumab and ipilimumab in sequence. The sequence derives from a human donor with melanoma. The CDR3 reads as follows: CAWNPGTYATDTQYF. In nucleotides, the sequence is TGTGCCTGGAACCCTGGTACCTACGCCACAGATACGCAGTATTTT.